Included here is one T cell receptor beta chain sequence, with context. Here immunoSEQ multiplex PCR was the method, and the copy in TCRdb shows in-frame clones only, minus some. The sample lists 60,000 to 85,000 clones; roughly 90% were seen once. The sample belongs to a study of blood T cell repertoires in COVID-19. Overall study: Samples taken during acute and convalescent COVID-19 were collected in the United States, Italy and Spain.

Per germline, CDR1 MDHEN and CDR2 SYDVKM. The ends lost 3 bases at V and 0 bases at J; junction bases unmatched: 24. The CDR3 is made up of 23 amino acids. The genes are TRBV28 and TRBJ2-1; 9 nucleotides line up with TRBD2. Sequencing was carried out using peripheral blood. The TCR sequence derives from a man between 50 and 59 years old with acute or convalescent COVID-19. The CDR3 coding sequence is TGTGCCAGCAGTTTCGACACGGCCGGGTTCTGGCTAGCGGGAAAAAGCTCCTACAATGAGCAGTTCTTC. Translating gives CASSFDTAGFWLAGKSSYNEQFF.